These 4 T cell receptor beta chains were sequenced from one sample in a study of cytomegalovirus exposure and HLA in healthy donors. Use of 60 Vbeta and 13 Jbeta primers characterized the PCR. Libraries were prepared by immunoSEQ multiplex PCR; TCRdb keeps only in-frame clonotypes and omits some of them. Of around 130,000 clones listed, 70% to 80% are singletons. The sequenced sample was PBMCs. Every receptor here comes from a man aged 45-65 years in good health and CMV-seronegative.

In this sample, this clone turned up a few times. The gene calls are TRBV18 and TRBJ2-7; D is possibly TRBD1 (6 bases). CDR3 length: 14 residues. Germline CDR1 reads KGHSH; CDR2 reads LQKENI. V shed 2 bases and J shed 2 bases, with 10 bases lying between them. The CDR3 here is CASSPETGTYEQYF. Here the CDR3 DNA reads TGTGCCAGCTCACCAGAGACAGGAACCTACGAGCAGTACTTC.

The CDR3 sequence is CASSLGGRPDTQYF. In nucleotides, the CDR3 is TGTGCCAGCAGTTTGGGGGGGCGGCCAGATACGCAGTATTTT. The rearrangement links TRBV13 to TRBJ2-3; TRBD2 is a possible D gene (7 bases). This CDR3 is built from 14 residues. Germline CDR1 and CDR2: PRHDT and FYEKMQ (reference sequence). Trimming took off 6 bases at V and 4 bases at J, with 14 bases between the two ends.

V is TRBV6-5 and J is TRBJ2-7, with D perhaps matching TRBD1 (5 bases). Germline V gives CDR1 MNHEY, CDR2 SVGAGI. V was pared by 0 bases and J by 7 bases, with 16 bases between. The CDR3 contains 15 residues. This CDR3 is CASSYSWQAQGEQYF. The CDR3 nucleotides are TGTGCCAGCAGTTACTCCTGGCAGGCCCAGGGAGAGCAGTACTTC.

This clone was seen a handful of times. The chain recombines TRBV28 with TRBJ2-3; tentatively, D is TRBD2 (6 bases). The CDR3 has 15 residues. The V and J ends lost 8 bases and 0 bases respectively, with 15 bases between them. Germline V gives CDR1 MDHEN, CDR2 SYDVKM. The CDR3 spells CASRARSGSTDTQYF. The CDR3 coding sequence is TGTGCCAGCCGAGCGCGGAGCGGGAGCACAGATACGCAGTATTTT.